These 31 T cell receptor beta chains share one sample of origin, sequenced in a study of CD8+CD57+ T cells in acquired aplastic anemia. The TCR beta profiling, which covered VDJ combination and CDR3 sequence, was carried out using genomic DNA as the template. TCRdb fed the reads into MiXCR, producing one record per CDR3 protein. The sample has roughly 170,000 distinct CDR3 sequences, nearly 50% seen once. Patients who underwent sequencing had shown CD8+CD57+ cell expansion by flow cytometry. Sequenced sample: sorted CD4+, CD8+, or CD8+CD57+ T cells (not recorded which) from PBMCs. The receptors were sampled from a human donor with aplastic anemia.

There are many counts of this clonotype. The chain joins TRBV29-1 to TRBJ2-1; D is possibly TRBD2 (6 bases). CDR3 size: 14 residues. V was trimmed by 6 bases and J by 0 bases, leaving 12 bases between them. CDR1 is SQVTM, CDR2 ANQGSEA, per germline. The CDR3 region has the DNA TGCAGCGTATCTCTGGGGGGCTCCTACAATGAGCAGTTCTTC. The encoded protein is CSVSLGGSYNEQFF.

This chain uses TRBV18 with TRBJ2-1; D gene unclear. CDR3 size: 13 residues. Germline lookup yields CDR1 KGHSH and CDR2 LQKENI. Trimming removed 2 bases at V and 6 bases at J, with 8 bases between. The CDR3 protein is CASSPDGFNEQFF. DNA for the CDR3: TGTGCCAGCTCACCAGATGGCTTCAATGAGCAGTTCTTC.

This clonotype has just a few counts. Here the CDR3 DNA reads TGTGCCAGCAGAAAAACCCGGGACGTCTACGAGCAGTACTTC. Amino acids: CASRKTRDVYEQYF. J is TRBJ2-7 and V is TRBV2; D could derive from TRBD1 or TRBD2 (5 bases each). This CDR3 comprises 14 residues. V was shortened by 6 bases and J by 3 bases, with 15 bases between the two germline ends. CDR1 and CDR2 (germline): SNHLY, FYNNEI.

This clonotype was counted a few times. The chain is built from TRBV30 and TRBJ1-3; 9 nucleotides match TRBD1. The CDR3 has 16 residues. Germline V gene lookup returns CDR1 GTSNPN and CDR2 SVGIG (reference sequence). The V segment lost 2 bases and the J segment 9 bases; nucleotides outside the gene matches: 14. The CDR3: CAWSLLDRGLGGTIYF. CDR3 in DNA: TGTGCCTGGAGTTTATTGGACAGGGGTCTTGGGGGCACCATATATTTT.

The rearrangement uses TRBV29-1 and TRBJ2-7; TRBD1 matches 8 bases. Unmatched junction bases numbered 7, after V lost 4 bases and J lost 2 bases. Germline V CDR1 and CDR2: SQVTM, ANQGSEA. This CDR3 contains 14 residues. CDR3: CSVVPRDRTYEQYF. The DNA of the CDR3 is TGCAGCGTTGTCCCGAGGGACAGGACCTACGAGCAGTACTTC.

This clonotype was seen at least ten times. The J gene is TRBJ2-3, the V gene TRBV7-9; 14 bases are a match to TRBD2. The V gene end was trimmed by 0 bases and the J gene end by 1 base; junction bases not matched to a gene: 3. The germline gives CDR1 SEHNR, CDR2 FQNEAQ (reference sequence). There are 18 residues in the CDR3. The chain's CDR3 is CASSLAPGLAGGTDTQYF. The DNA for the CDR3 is TGTGCCAGCAGCTTAGCGCCGGGACTAGCGGGGGGCACAGATACGCAGTATTTT.

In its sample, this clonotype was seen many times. CDR3 loop: CASGLRGNSEQFF. The DNA for the CDR3 is TGTGCTAGTGGTTTGCGGGGGAACAGTGAGCAGTTCTTC. The rearrangement links TRBV12-5 to TRBJ2-1; TRBD2 might be the D (6 bases). The CDR3 is made up of 13 amino acids. Trimming shortened V by 2 bases and J by 9 bases, and 11 bases separated the two germline ends. Looked up from germline, CDR1 is LGHNT and CDR2 is FRNRAP.

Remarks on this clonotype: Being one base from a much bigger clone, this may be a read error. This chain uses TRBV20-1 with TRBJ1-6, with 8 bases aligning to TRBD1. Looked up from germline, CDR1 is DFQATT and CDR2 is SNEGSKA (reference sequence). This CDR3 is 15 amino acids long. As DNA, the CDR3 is TGCAGTGTTAGAACAGGGGGAACGAATCATTCACCCCTCCACTTT. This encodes CSVRTGGTNHSPLHF.

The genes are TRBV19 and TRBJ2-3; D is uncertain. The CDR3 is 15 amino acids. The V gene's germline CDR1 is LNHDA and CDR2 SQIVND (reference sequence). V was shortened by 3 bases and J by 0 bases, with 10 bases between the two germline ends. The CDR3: CASSMTTASTDTQYF. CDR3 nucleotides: TGTGCCAGTAGTATGACGACGGCTAGCACAGATACGCAGTATTTT.

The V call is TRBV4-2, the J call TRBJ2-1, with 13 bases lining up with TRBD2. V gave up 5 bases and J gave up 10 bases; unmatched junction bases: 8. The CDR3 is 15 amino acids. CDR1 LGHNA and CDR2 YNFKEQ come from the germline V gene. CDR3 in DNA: TGTGCCAGCAGCACCGGGACTAGCGGGATAATAGAGCAGTTCTTC. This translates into CASSTGTSGIIEQFF.

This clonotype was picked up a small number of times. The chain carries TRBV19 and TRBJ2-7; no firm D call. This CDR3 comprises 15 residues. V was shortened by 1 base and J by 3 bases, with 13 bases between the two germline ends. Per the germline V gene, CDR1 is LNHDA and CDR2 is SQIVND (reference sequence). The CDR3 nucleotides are TGTGCCAGTAGTATAGGACCCCTGCGGTACTACGAGCAGTACTTC. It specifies CASSIGPLRYYEQYF.

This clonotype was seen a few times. CDR3: CASSLTGARGGYTF. The CDR3 bases are TGTGCCAGCAGTTTGACAGGGGCTCGGGGTGGCTACACCTTC. V and J are TRBV27 and TRBJ1-2; 8 bases agree with TRBD1. Per germline, CDR1 MNHEY and CDR2 SMNVEV (reference sequence). The CDR3 is 14 residues long. With V trimmed by 3 bases and J by 7 bases, 7 bases remained unmatched.

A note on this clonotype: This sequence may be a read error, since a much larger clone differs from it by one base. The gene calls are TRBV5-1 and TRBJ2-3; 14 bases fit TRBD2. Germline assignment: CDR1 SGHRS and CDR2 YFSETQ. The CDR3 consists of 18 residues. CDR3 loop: CASSRGTSGGLSTETQYF. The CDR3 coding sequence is TGCGCCAGCAGCCGGGGGACTAGCGGGGGACTTAGCACAGAAACGCAGTATTTT. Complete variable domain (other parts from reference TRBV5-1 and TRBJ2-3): KAGVTQTPRYLIKTRGQQVTLSCSPISGHRSVSWYQQTPGQGLQFLFEYFSETQRNKGNFPGRFSGRQFSNSRSEMNVSTLELGDSALYLCASSRGTSGGLSTETQYFGPGTRLTVL.

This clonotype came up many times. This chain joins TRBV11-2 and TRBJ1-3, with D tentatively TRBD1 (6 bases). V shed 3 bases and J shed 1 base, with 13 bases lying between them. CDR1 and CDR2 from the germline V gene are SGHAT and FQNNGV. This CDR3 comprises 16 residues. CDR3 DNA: TGTGCCAGCAGCTTTGGCCGCAGGGGTTCTGGAAACACCATATATTTT. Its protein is CASSFGRRGSGNTIYF.

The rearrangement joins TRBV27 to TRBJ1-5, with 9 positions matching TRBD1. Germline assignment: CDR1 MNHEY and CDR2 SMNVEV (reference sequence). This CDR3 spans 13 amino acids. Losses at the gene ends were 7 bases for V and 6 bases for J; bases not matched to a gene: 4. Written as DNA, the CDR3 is TGTGCCAGCACGCGACAGGGGGGTCAGCCCCAGCATTTT. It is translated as CASTRQGGQPQHF.

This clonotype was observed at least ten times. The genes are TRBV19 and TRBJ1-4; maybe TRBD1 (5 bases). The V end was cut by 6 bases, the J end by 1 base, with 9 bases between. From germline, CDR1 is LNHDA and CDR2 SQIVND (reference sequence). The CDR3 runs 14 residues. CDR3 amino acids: CASSLQGTNEKLFF. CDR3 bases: TGTGCCAGTAGCCTCCAGGGAACTAATGAAAAACTGTTTTTT.

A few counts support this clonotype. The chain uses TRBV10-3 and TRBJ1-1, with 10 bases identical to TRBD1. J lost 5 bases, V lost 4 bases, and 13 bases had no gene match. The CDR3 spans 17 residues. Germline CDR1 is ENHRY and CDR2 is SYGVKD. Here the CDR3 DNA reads TGTGCCATCAGTGCTATACGTGGACAGGGGGAGGATACTGAAGCTTTCTTT. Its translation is CAISAIRGQGEDTEAFF.

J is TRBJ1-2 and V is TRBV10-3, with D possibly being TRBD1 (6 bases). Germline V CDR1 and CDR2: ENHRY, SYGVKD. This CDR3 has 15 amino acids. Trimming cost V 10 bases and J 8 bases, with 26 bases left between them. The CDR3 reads CATLQTGGARIGYTF. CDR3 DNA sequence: TGTGCCACCCTTCAAACCGGGGGGGCAAGGATAGGCTACACCTTC.

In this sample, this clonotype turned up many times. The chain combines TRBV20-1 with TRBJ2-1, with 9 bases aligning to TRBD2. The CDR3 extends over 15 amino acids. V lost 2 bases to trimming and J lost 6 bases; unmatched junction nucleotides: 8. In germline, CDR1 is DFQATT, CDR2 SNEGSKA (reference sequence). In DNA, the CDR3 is TGCAGTGCTAGACCCGGGACTAGCAGAGTCAATGAGCAGTTCTTC. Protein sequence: CSARPGTSRVNEQFF.

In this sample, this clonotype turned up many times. Written as DNA, the CDR3 is TGTGCCAGCAGTGAAGGGGGAGGGAAGTACGAGCAGTACTTC. Translation gives CASSEGGGKYEQYF. The rearrangement uses TRBV6-1 and TRBJ2-7; 7 bases map to TRBD2. V shed 1 base, J shed 4 bases, and the junction held 4 bases outside the gene matches. CDR1 MNHNS and CDR2 SASEGT come from the germline V gene. There are 14 residues in the CDR3.

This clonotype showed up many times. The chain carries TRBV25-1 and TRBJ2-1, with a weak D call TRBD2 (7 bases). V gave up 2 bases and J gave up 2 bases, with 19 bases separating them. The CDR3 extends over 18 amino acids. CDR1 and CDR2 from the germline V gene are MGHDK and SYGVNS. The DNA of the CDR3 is TGTGCCAGCAGTGAAGTGGGGGGAGGGGGGGGGGCCTACAATGAGCAGTTCTTC. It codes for CASSEVGGGGGAYNEQFF.

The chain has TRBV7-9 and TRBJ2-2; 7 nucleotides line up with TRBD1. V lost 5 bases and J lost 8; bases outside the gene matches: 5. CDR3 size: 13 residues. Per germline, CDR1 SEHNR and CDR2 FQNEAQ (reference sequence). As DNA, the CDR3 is TGTGCCAGCAGCGAAGGGGGACAGGGGGAGCTGTTTTTT. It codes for CASSEGGQGELFF. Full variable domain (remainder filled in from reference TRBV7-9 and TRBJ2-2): DTGVSQNPRHKITKRGQNVTFRCDPISEHNRLYWYRQTLGQGPEFLTYFQNEAQLEKSRLLSDRFSAERPKGSFSTLEIQRTEQGDSAMYLCASSEGGQGELFFGEGSRLTVL.

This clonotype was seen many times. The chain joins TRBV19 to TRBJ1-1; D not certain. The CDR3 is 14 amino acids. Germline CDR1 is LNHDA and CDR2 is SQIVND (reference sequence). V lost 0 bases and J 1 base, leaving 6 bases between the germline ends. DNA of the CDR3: TGTGCCAGTAGTATAGAGCGAGGGAACACTGAAGCTTTCTTT. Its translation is CASSIERGNTEAFF.

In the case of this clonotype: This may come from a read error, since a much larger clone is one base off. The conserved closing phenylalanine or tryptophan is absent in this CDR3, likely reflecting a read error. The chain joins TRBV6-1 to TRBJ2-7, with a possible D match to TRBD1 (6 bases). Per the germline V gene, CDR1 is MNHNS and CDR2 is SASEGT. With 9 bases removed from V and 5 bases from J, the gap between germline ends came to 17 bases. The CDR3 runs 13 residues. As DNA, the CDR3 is TGTGCCAGTTATAAAGGGACAAGCGACGAGCAGTACCTC. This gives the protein CASYKGTSDEQYL.

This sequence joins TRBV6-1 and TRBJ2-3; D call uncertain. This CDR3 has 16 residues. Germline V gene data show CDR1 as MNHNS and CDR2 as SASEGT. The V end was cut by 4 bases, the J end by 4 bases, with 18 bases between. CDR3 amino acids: CASSAHILLTADTQYF. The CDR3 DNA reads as TGTGCCAGCAGTGCTCATATTCTCTTGACGGCAGATACGCAGTATTTT.

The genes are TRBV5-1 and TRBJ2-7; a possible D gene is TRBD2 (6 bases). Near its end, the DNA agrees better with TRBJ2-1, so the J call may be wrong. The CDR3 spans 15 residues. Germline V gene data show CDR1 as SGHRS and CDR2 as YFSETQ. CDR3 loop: CASSFPLTGGNEQFF. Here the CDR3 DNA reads TGCGCCAGCAGCTTTCCACTGACCGGGGGCAATGAGCAGTTCTTC.

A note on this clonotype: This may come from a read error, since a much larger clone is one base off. DNA for the CDR3: TGCGCCAGCAGCTCAAGGTTCACCACAGATACGCAGTATTTT. The encoded protein is CASSSRFTTDTQYF. This sequence joins TRBV5-1 and TRBJ2-3; D remains unclear. The CDR3 has 14 residues. Germline CDR1 SGHRS, CDR2 YFSETQ. V lost 3 bases and J lost 2, with 10 bases in between.

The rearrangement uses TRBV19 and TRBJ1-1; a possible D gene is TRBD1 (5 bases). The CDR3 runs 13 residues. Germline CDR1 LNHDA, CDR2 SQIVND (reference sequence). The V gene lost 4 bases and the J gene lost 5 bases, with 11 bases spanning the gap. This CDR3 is CASSKTVGTEAFF. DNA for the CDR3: TGTGCCAGTAGTAAGACAGTCGGAACTGAAGCTTTCTTT.

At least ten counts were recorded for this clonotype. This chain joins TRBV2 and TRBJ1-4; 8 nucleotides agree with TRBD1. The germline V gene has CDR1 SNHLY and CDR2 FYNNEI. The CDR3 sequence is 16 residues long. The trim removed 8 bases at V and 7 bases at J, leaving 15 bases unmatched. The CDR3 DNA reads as TGTGCCAGCTATGGAACCGACAGGGGATGGGGTGAAAAACTGTTTTTT. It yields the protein CASYGTDRGWGEKLFF.

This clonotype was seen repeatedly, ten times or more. The CDR3 loop is CSARGSADYEQYF. In DNA form, the CDR3 reads TGCAGTGCTAGAGGGTCGGCAGACTACGAGCAGTACTTC. The chain recombines TRBV20-1 with TRBJ2-7, with unresolved D. This CDR3 has 13 residues. The germline V gene encodes CDR1 DFQATT and CDR2 SNEGSKA (reference sequence). The germline V and J ends were trimmed by 1 base and 3 bases, with 10 bases remaining between them.

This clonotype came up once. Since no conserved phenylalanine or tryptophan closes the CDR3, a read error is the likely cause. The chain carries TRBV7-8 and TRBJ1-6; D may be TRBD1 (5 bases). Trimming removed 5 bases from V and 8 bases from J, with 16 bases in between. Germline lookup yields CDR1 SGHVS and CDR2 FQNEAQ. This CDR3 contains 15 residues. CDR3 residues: CASSLLAGGYSPLHS. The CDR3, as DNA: TGTGCCAGCAGCCTACTTGCGGGGGGATATTCACCCCTCCACTCT.